This T cell receptor beta chain is from a study of blood T cell repertoires in COVID-19. For the study at large: COVID-19 samples collected from the United States, Italy and Spain covered acute and convalescent phases. The analysed material was cDNA or gDNA that came from T cells, B-cell-depleted T cells, or PBMCs.

In the original analysis: Amplification from reference gene primers served as the basis for estimated nucleated cell counts. The protocol was immunoSEQ multiplex PCR, while the TCRdb copy is restricted to in-frame clones and leaves out a portion. V and J calls and clone size are copied from that table; D and trimming were computed from the DNA. The sample has 30,000 to 50,000 clones; around 85% are singletons. The material sequenced was peripheral blood. This clonotype was obtained from a human donor in a cohort sampled during active COVID-19.

The CDR3 reads CASSQGPGVSNQPQHF. The DNA of the CDR3 is TGCGCCAGCAGCCAAGGCCCAGGGGTTAGCAATCAGCCCCAGCATTTT. This chain links TRBV4-1 with TRBJ1-5; tentatively, D is TRBD1 (6 bases). Trimming cost V 1 base and J 0 bases, with 10 bases left between them. Germline CDR1 and CDR2: MGHRA and YSYEKL. CDR3 length equals 16 residues.